This T cell receptor (beta chain) is drawn from a study of blood T cell repertoires in COVID-19. The wider study: The United States, Italy and Spain were the sources of the acute and convalescent COVID-19 samples. T cells, B-cell-depleted T cells, or PBMCs provided the cDNA or gDNA that served as material.

Those who participated ranged in age from 18 to 89 years and resided in around 22 US areas. Cohort assignment relied on participant-reported clinical history. TCRdb's copy holds only in-frame clones and misses some; the assay was immunoSEQ multiplex PCR. The sample carries approximately 350,000 clones, approximately 84% recorded once. This CDR3 comprises 14 residues. CDR1 and CDR2 from the germline V gene are SGHTA and FQGNSA. Trimming at V came to 2 bases and at J to 7 bases, leaving 5 bases not matched to a gene. This clonotype originated in a woman between 25 and 40 years old who had recovered from COVID-19. The chain combines TRBV7-2 with TRBJ2-1, with TRBD1 matching 7 bases. The sample comprised PBMCs or T cells enriched from blood (not recorded which). The CDR3 sequence is CASSLYRGKNEQFF. The CDR3 DNA follows: TGTGCCAGCAGCTTATACAGGGGTAAAAATGAGCAGTTCTTC.